Shown below are 6 T cell receptor beta chains from a single sample sequenced in a study of cytomegalovirus exposure and HLA in healthy donors. The PCR employed 60 Vbeta primers together with 13 Jbeta primers. Using immunoSEQ multiplex PCR, the repertoire was profiled, and TCRdb retains in-frame clones only, with some absent. The sample consists of over 250,000 clones, 86% of them appearing once. The sample consisted of PBMCs. The receptors shown here come from a man aged 40-55 years in good health and CMV-seropositive.

The V and J genes are TRBV27 and TRBJ2-4; 7 nucleotides agree with TRBD2. The germline V gene encodes CDR1 MNHEY and CDR2 SMNVEV (reference sequence). The ends lost 8 bases at V and 3 bases at J; junction bases unmatched: 4. CDR3 length: 13 amino acids. The CDR3 nucleotides are TGTGCCAGCTCCGGGACTATCAAAAACATTCAGTACTTC. Residues: CASSGTIKNIQYF.

This clone has a single count. V is TRBV2 and J is TRBJ2-4; possibly TRBD1 for D (6 bases). The CDR3 has 15 residues. Germline V gene lookup returns CDR1 SNHLY and CDR2 FYNNEI. V was trimmed by 4 bases and J by 4 bases, leaving 14 bases between them. CDR3 loop: CASSGAGTKKNIQYF. The CDR3 coding sequence is TGTGCCAGCAGTGGGGCCGGGACAAAGAAAAACATTCAGTACTTC.

This clone was counted between two and nine times. This chain links TRBV7-9 with TRBJ1-1; the match to TRBD1 covers 9 bases. The CDR3 extends over 15 amino acids. In germline, CDR1 is SEHNR, CDR2 FQNEAQ (reference sequence). The trim removed 3 bases at V and 4 bases at J, leaving 6 bases unmatched. The CDR3 coding sequence is TGTGCCAGCAGCTTCCTACAGGGGGCTGGCACTGAAGCTTTCTTT. Its translation: CASSFLQGAGTEAFF.

V gene TRBV5-1 combines with J gene TRBJ2-2; the match to TRBD2 covers 11 bases. The CDR3 runs 16 residues. From germline, CDR1 is SGHRS and CDR2 YFSETQ. J lost 3 bases, V lost 3 bases, and 4 bases had no gene match. The CDR3 reads CASSWGTSGHTGELFF. CDR3 DNA sequence: TGCGCCAGCAGCTGGGGGACTAGCGGTCACACCGGGGAGCTGTTTTTT. Combining the CDR3 with reference TRBV5-1 and TRBJ2-2 gives the whole variable domain KAGVTQTPRYLIKTRGQQVTLSCSPISGHRSVSWYQQTPGQGLQFLFEYFSETQRNKGNFPGRFSGRQFSNSRSEMNVSTLELGDSALYLCASSWGTSGHTGELFFGEGSRLTVL.

This clone was recorded a few times. This chain connects TRBV5-1 to TRBJ2-7; tentative D call: TRBD1 (7 bases). Germline CDR1 SGHRS, CDR2 YFSETQ. The ends were cut back, 4 bases at V and 1 base at J, with 15 bases in the middle. The CDR3 length is 15 residues. The CDR3 reads CASSVQGGLSYEQYF. The CDR3 nucleotides read TGCGCCAGCAGCGTTCAGGGGGGACTTTCCTACGAGCAGTACTTC.

This clone was picked up a small number of times. This rearrangement joins TRBV28 to TRBJ2-6; a possible D gene is TRBD2 (6 bases). Germline loops: CDR1 MDHEN, CDR2 SYDVKM. Trimming cost V 5 bases and J 0 bases, with 8 bases left between them. CDR3 length equals 15 residues. CDR3 residues: CASSGGNSGANVLTF. Here the CDR3 DNA reads TGTGCCAGCAGTGGCGGGAACTCTGGGGCCAACGTCCTGACTTTC.